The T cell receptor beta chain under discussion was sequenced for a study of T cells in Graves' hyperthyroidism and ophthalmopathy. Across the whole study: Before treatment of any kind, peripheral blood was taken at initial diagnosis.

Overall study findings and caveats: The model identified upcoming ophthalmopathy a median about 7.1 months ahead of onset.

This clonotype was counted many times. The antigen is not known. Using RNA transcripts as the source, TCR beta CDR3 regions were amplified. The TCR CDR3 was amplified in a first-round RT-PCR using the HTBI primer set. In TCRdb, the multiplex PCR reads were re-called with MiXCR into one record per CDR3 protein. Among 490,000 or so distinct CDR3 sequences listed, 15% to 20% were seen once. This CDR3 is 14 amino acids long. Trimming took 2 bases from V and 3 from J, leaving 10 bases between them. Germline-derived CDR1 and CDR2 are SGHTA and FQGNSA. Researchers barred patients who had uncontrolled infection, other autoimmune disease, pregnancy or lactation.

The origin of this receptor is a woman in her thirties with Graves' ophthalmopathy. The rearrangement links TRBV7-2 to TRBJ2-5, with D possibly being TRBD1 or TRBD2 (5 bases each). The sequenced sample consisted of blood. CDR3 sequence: CASSLLGDKETQYF. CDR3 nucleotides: TGTGCCAGCAGCTTACTGGGGGATAAAGAGACCCAGTACTTC.